A selection of T cell receptor beta chains follows, all from one sample in a study of blood T cells in healthy people across ages. One entry per CDR3 protein results from TCRdb running MiXCR on the 5' RACE reads. The sample includes about 1.4 million distinct CDR3 sequences, around 59% seen only once; the top ten take roughly 7%. The sequenced sample consisted of blood. These receptors came from a man between 18 and 29 years old in good health. CDR3s include the opening cysteine and the closing phenylalanine or tryptophan. D genes are given only for firm matches. Not every row has a clone size; where given, it reads once, few, many or a size class.

J gene	D gene	V gene	clone size	CDR3 DNA	CDR3 protein
TRBJ2-3	TRBD2	TRBV9	few	TGTGCCAGCAGCGTAGTTGCGGGGGGCCGCACAGATACGCAGTATTTT	CASSVVAGGRTDTQYF
TRBJ2-7	.	TRBV3-1	.	TGTGCCAGCAGCCAAACACCACGGGCCCCGGGCGAGCAGTACTTC	CASSQTPRAPGEQYF
TRBJ2-1	TRBD1	TRBV10-3	.	TGTGCCATCAGTGAGTTTATCGGACAGGGAGGCTACAATGAGCAGTTCTTC	CAISEFIGQGGYNEQFF
TRBJ2-7	.	TRBV7-2	once	TGTGCCAGCAGCCTTATGCCCGGACAACTTAGGTCCTACGAGCAGTACTTC	CASSLMPGQLRSYEQYF
TRBJ2-3	TRBD1	TRBV12-3/TRBV12-4	.	TGTGCCAGCAGTCTCATCACAGGGGGTAATAGCGCAGATACGCAGTATTTT	CASSLITGGNSADTQYF
TRBJ2-4	TRBD2	TRBV6-1	.	TGTGCCAGCAGCCCCCCGGGACTAGCGGGAGAGGCCAAAAACATTCAGTACTTC	CASSPPGLAGEAKNIQYF
TRBJ2-4	.	TRBV6-1	few	TGTGCCAGCAGTGAAGGGGTGGGAGGCAAAAACATTCAGTACTTC	CASSEGVGGKNIQYF
TRBJ2-7	.	TRBV7-2	few	TGTGCCAGCAGCTTAGCACGACTAGGGGCAACCTACGAGCAGTACTTC	CASSLARLGATYEQYF
TRBJ2-6	.	TRBV5-6	few	TGTGCCAGCAGCAAATGGAGCTCTGGGGCCAACGTCCTGACTTTC	CASSKWSSGANVLTF
TRBJ2-7	.	TRBV10-3	few	TGTGCCATCAGTGCGGGACTTGTCCCCTCCTACGAGCAGTACTTC	CAISAGLVPSYEQYF
TRBJ1-5	.	TRBV5-6	.	TGTGCCAGCCGTCTAACGGGGGACGCAAATCAGCCCCAGCATTTT	CASRLTGDANQPQHF
TRBJ1-1	.	TRBV5-5	.	TGTGCCAGCGAAGGCCGAGGAGGGGCTAGGACTGAAGCTTTCTTT	CASEGRGGARTEAFF
TRBJ2-3	.	TRBV7-2	.	TGTGCCAGCAGCTTGTTTCCCCCACCTCCAACAGATACGCAGTATTTT	CASSLFPPPPTDTQYF
TRBJ1-5	.	TRBV6-2/TRBV6-3	few	TGTGCCAGCTGCAGTGGGGGTAGCAATCAGCCCCAGCATTTT	CASCSGGSNQPQHF
TRBJ2-4	.	TRBV5-5	.	TGTGCCAGCAGCTCCGAGCGGAGGGTCAGAAACATTCAGTACTTC	CASSSERRVRNIQYF
TRBJ1-2	.	TRBV4-3	few	TGCGCCAGCAGCCAATTGACCCGCGGCAGGGGCTATGGCTACACCTTC	CASSQLTRGRGYGYTF
TRBJ2-7	.	TRBV7-9	few	TGTGCCAGCACCCAACAGGGCCCCACCTACGAGCAGTACTTC	CASTQQGPTYEQYF
TRBJ2-1	.	TRBV5-1	few	TGCGCCAGCAGCTTGGAGGGGATAGGGTACAATGAGCAGTTCTTC	CASSLEGIGYNEQFF
TRBJ1-2	.	TRBV7-2	.	TGTGCCAGCAGCGTCACGACCGCTAACTATGGCTACACCTTC	CASSVTTANYGYTF
TRBJ2-5	.	TRBV5-1	.	TGCGCCAGCAGCTTGCCCGAGGATAAGACCCAGTACTTC	CASSLPEDKTQYF
TRBJ1-2	TRBD1	TRBV27	.	TGTGCCAGCAGACGACAGACGTCAGGGGGGTATGGCTACACCTTC	CASRRQTSGGYGYTF
TRBJ2-3	TRBD2	TRBV7-9	.	TGTGCCAGCAGCCGGACTAGCGGGAGGGCGGCAGATACGCAGTATTTT	CASSRTSGRAADTQYF
TRBJ2-3	.	TRBV20-1	few	TGCAGTGCTAGCGTGGGAGAAGATACGCAGTATTTT	CSASVGEDTQYF
TRBJ1-4	.	TRBV4-3	.	TGCGCCAGCAGCCAAGTAACGGGGCGGCCAAATGAAAAACTGTTTTTT	CASSQVTGRPNEKLFF
TRBJ2-1	TRBD1	TRBV6-5	few	TGTGCCAGCGGTGGACAGGATTACAATGAGCAGTTCTTC	CASGGQDYNEQFF
TRBJ2-7	.	TRBV4-1	few	TGCGCCAGCAGCCAAGAGGGTCTATATGACGAGCAGTACTTC	CASSQEGLYDEQYF
TRBJ2-4	TRBD2	TRBV27	.	TGTGCCAGCATTAACTTGGGCCGGGGGGAAGAGCAGTACTTC	CASINLGRGEEQYF
TRBJ2-7	.	TRBV4-1	few	TGCGCCAGCAGCCTGCGGACAGCCCCAGGCTCCTACGAGCAGTACTTC	CASSLRTAPGSYEQYF
TRBJ2-1	.	TRBV24-1	.	TGTGCCACCAGTGAGAAGGGTCGCAATGAGCAGTTCTTC	CATSEKGRNEQFF
TRBJ1-1	.	TRBV6-5	.	TGTGCCAGCAGTTACTCGAGGGTCGGTCGGGGTCATCGGGCTGAAGCTTTCTTT	CASSYSRVGRGHRAEAFF
TRBJ2-3	TRBD2	TRBV2	.	TGTGCCAGCAGCGGTAAGACTAGCGGCACAGATACGCAGTATTTT	CASSGKTSGTDTQYF
TRBJ2-1	.	TRBV12-3/TRBV12-4	.	TGTGCCAGCAGTCTGTTTAGCGGCTACAATGAGCAGTTCTTC	CASSLFSGYNEQFF
TRBJ1-2	TRBD1	TRBV7-2	.	TGTGCCAGCAGCTTAGCGCCGGGACAGAGACCTGGCTACACCTTC	CASSLAPGQRPGYTF
TRBJ2-3	.	TRBV27	.	TGTGCCAGCAAAATGAGGGGGGCGGGTGATACGCAGTATTTT	CASKMRGAGDTQYF
TRBJ2-7	.	TRBV11-2	.	TGTGCCAGCAGCTTAGGATCCAGTCAGAGACTTTCCTACGAGCAGTACTTC	CASSLGSSQRLSYEQYF
TRBJ2-1	.	TRBV6-1	.	TGTGCCAGCAGTGAATCGGCGCGTGACTATGGGGGACACCAGCAGTTCTTC	CASSESARDYGGHQQFF
TRBJ2-2	.	TRBV28	.	TGTGCCAGCAGTTTGGCCCCGACGGGGGAGCTGTTTTTT	CASSLAPTGELFF
TRBJ2-7	.	TRBV29-1	.	TGCAGCGTTGGGAGCGGTCTGGCAGTATACGAGCAGTACTTC	CSVGSGLAVYEQYF
TRBJ1-4	TRBD1	TRBV25-1	.	TGTGCCAGCAGTCTCGGACAGGCCGGCGGTGAAAAACTGTTTTTT	CASSLGQAGGEKLFF
TRBJ1-5	TRBD1	TRBV6-2/TRBV6-3	.	TGTGCCAGCAGTTACTTGGACAGGGGGCCCTTAGGGCCCCAGCATTTT	CASSYLDRGPLGPQHF
TRBJ2-1	TRBD2	TRBV2	.	TGTGCCAGCAGTGAAGGTCGAGGAGCGGGGGGCCCAATGGACAATGAGCAATTCTTC	CASSEGRGAGGPMDNEQFF
TRBJ1-2	.	TRBV7-9	.	TGTGCCAGCAGCGCCCGGACAGACCCTTATGGCTACACCTTC	CASSARTDPYGYTF
TRBJ1-2	.	TRBV12-3/TRBV12-4	.	TGTGCCAGCAGTTTGGGGGACCATGGCTACACCTTC	CASSLGDHGYTF
TRBJ1-2	.	TRBV20-1	.	TGCAGTGCTGAGGAAGGATATGGCTACACCTTC	CSAEEGYGYTF
TRBJ2-1	.	TRBV11-2	.	TGTGCCAGCAGCTTAGATCCGGGGTACCGCTTGGGACAAAATGAGCAGTTCTTC	CASSLDPGYRLGQNEQFF
TRBJ2-7	.	TRBV7-2	.	TGTGCCAGCAGCTTAGTTACTTTTTCCTACGAGCAGTACTTC	CASSLVTFSYEQYF
TRBJ2-5	.	TRBV12-3/TRBV12-4	.	TGTGCCAGCAGTTTAGGGACGTACGAGACCCAGTACTTC	CASSLGTYETQYF
TRBJ2-5	.	TRBV6-1	.	TGTGCCAGCAGTGTGCCGCGGGGCTACCAAGAGACCCAGTACTTC	CASSVPRGYQETQYF
TRBJ2-3	.	TRBV5-1	.	TGCGCCAGCAGATTCGAGGGTCAGACAGATAAGCAGTATTTT	CASRFEGQTDKQYF
TRBJ2-3	.	TRBV4-1	.	TGCGCCAGCAGTGCTGGACGGGATACAGATACGCAGTATTTT	CASSAGRDTDTQYF
TRBJ1-1	TRBD1	TRBV11-2	once	TGTGCCAGCAGCCCCGGGCAGGGGGGTCTGGAAGCTTTCTTT	CASSPGQGGLEAFF
TRBJ2-2	.	TRBV12-3/TRBV12-4	.	TGTGCCAGCAGTCCTCGGAGGTCCGGGGAGCTGTTTTTT	CASSPRRSGELFF
TRBJ2-7	.	TRBV9	.	TGTGCCAGCAGCGTAGATGGGGGCTCCATCTACGAGCAGTACTTC	CASSVDGGSIYEQYF